The 27 T cell receptor beta chains listed next were all sequenced from one sample in a study of T cell clonality in common variable immunodeficiency. Study conclusions and caveats: Common variable immunodeficiency TCR beta sequences reportedly had fewer deletions and N-nucleotide insertions.

These TCRs' antigens remain unknown. Libraries were prepared by immunoSEQ multiplex PCR; TCRdb keeps only in-frame clonotypes and omits some of them. The sample lists approximately 21,000 clones, none appearing once, the ten largest making up 2.6%. Sequenced sample: peripheral blood mononuclear cells. All receptors derive from a human donor with common variable immunodeficiency.

To note about this clone: The read stops 3 residues short of the end of the CDR3; the missing end is completed from the germline J gene. The rearrangement joins TRBV7-9 to TRBJ1-2, with D tentatively TRBD1 (5 bases). CDR1 SEHNR and CDR2 FQNEAQ come from the germline V gene (reference sequence). This CDR3 comprises 14 residues. Trimming removed 1 base at V and 5 bases at J, with 11 bases between. The CDR3 DNA, read in part, is TGTGCCAGCAGCTTAGTTCAGGGAAAATATGGC. Its protein product is CASSLVQGKYG. The complete CDR3 reads CASSLVQGKYGYTF.

This clone was seen only a few times. With the read ending 3 residues before the CDR3 end, the germline J gene is used to fill in that end. J is TRBJ2-5 and V is TRBV7-2; TRBD2 agrees at 7 bases. The CDR3 length is 15 residues. Germline CDR1 reads SGHTA; CDR2 reads FQGNSA. CDR3 DNA, as far as it was read: TGTGCCAGCAGCCCTAGCGGCAGACACAAGAGAACC. This codes for CASSPSGRHKRT. The CDR3 in its entirety is CASSPSGRHKRTQYF.

A remark on this clone: From the germline J gene comes the end of the CDR3, since the read stops 3 residues before it. The chain joins TRBV19 to TRBJ2-4, with a possible D match to TRBD2 (6 bases). Between the trimmed V and J ends, which lost 3 bases and 0 bases, there was a span of 12 bases. Germline V gene data show CDR1 as LNHDA and CDR2 as SQIVND (reference sequence). The CDR3 has 16 residues. The CDR3 bases that were read are TGTGCCAGTAGTATTCAACGGGGACTAGCCAAAAACATT. Its translation: CASSIQRGLAKNI. The complete CDR3 sequence is CASSIQRGLAKNIQYF.

The part of the CDR3 DNA that was read is TGTGCCAGCAGTACCGGGACACCGACCGGGGAG. It specifies CASSTGTPTGE. The complete CDR3 protein is CASSTGTPTGELFF. The V gene is TRBV6-2 or TRBV6-3, the J gene TRBJ2-2; D perhaps matches TRBD1 (6 bases). The sequence runs out 3 residues before the end of the CDR3; the remainder is reconstructed from the germline J gene. Germline V gene sequence: CDR1 MNHEY, CDR2 SVGEGT. This CDR3 spans 14 amino acids. Trimming pared 5 bases from V and 5 bases from J, leaving 12 bases between.

This clone was observed a few times. The read ends 3 residues early relative to the CDR3; the germline J gene fills the gap. The chain employs TRBV30 and TRBJ1-2, with 7 bases fitting TRBD1. From germline, CDR1 is GTSNPN and CDR2 SVGIG (reference sequence). This CDR3 contains 14 residues. V was pared by 4 bases and J by 3 bases, with 8 bases of the junction left unmatched. CDR3 residues: CAWKIRGRHYGYTF. The CDR3 bases that were read are TGTGCCTGGAAGATTAGGGGGCGCCACTATGGC.

In its sample, this clone was seen a few times. Incomplete CDR3 DNA: TGTGCCAGTAGTATAGGCGGCTCGTACCAAGAGACC. Translated: CASSIGGSYQET. In full, the CDR3 reads CASSIGGSYQETQYF. The genes are TRBV19 and TRBJ2-5; D is undetermined. The CDR3 goes on 3 residues after the read ends, and that part is filled in from the germline J gene. Germline lookup yields CDR1 LNHDA and CDR2 SQIVND (reference sequence). The CDR3 has 15 residues. V lost 1 base to trimming and J lost 0 bases, with 9 bases between them.

With regard to this clone: The read gets to within 3 residues of the CDR3 end, and the germline J gene fills in the rest. The V gene is TRBV11-2, the J gene TRBJ2-1; a possible D gene is TRBD2 (6 bases). The CDR3 is 14 amino acids. Germline V gives CDR1 SGHAT, CDR2 FQNNGV. The V and J ends lost 2 bases and 5 bases respectively, with 10 bases between them. CDR3 DNA (partial): TGTGCCAGCAGCTTAAGGACTAACGACAATGAG. Translating it yields CASSLRTNDNE. The CDR3 as a whole reads CASSLRTNDNEQFF.

A few counts support this clone. The DNA ends 3 residues before the CDR3 does, and the rest of the CDR3 is filled in from the germline J gene. The genes are TRBV19 and TRBJ1-5; TRBD1 matches at 7 bases. V lost 5 bases and J lost 3; bases outside the gene matches: 7. Germline-derived CDR1 and CDR2 are LNHDA and SQIVND (reference sequence). The CDR3 runs to 15 residues. Here the CDR3 reads CASSSQGQFNQPQHF. The covered CDR3 bases are TGTGCCAGTAGTTCTCAGGGACAGTTCAATCAGCCC.

The CDR3 bases that were read are TGTGCCAGTAGTCTGTCGGGCGCGGCGGGAGATTTCTACGAG. It is translated as CASSLSGAAGDFYE. The entire CDR3 protein is CASSLSGAAGDFYEQYF. The chain combines TRBV19 with TRBJ2-7; 7 bases map to TRBD2. The missing CDR3 end, 3 residues past where the read stops, is filled in from the germline J gene. Germline lookup yields CDR1 LNHDA and CDR2 SQIVND (reference sequence). The junction had 16 bases not matched to a gene; V was cut back by 5 bases and J by 3 bases. This CDR3 has 17 residues. Drawing the rest from reference TRBV19 and TRBJ2-7, the complete variable domain is DGGITQSPKYLFRKEGQNVTLSCEQNLNHDAMYWYRQDPGQGLRLIYYSQIVNDFQKGDIAEGYSVSREKKESFPLTVTSAQKNPTAFYLCASSLSGAAGDFYEQYFGPGTRLTVT.

This clone was seen at least ten times. Read sequence stops 3 residues before the CDR3 end, and the germline J gene provides the missing end. The rearrangement links TRBV2 to TRBJ2-3, with 9 bases fitting TRBD1. The junction had 4 bases not matched to a gene; V was cut back by 5 bases and J by 1 base. The V gene's germline CDR1 is SNHLY and CDR2 FYNNEI. The CDR3 extends over 15 amino acids. The CDR3 DNA, read in part, is TGTGCCAGCAGTCCTTGGACAGGGGGCACAGATACG. This sequence encodes CASSPWTGGTDT. The whole CDR3 protein reads CASSPWTGGTDTQYF.

This clone was picked up a small number of times. The CDR3 goes on 3 residues after the read ends, and that part is filled in from the germline J gene. The chain joins TRBV7-2 to TRBJ2-5; no firm D call. Trimming pared 1 base from V and 2 bases from J, leaving 11 bases between. From germline, CDR1 is SGHTA and CDR2 FQGNSA. This CDR3 has 15 amino acids. CDR3 DNA (partial): TGTGCCAGCAGCTTAGTTGGGCAGAGGCAAGAGACC. It is translated as CASSLVGQRQET. The entire CDR3 protein is CASSLVGQRQETQYF.

This clone was counted between two and nine times. The sequenced part of the CDR3 DNA is TGTGCCAGCCTTAGGACTAGCGGGATTGGTGAG. It encodes CASLRTSGIGE. The full CDR3 reads CASLRTSGIGEQFF. The chain combines TRBV6-2 or TRBV6-3 with TRBJ2-1; TRBD2 aligns across 12 bases. The read is 3 residues too short to cover the CDR3 end, so that end is filled in from the germline J gene. The junction had 8 bases not matched to a gene; V was cut back by 8 bases and J by 9 bases. CDR1 MNHEY and CDR2 SVGEGT come from the germline V gene. The CDR3 totals 14 residues.

This clone showed up just a few times. Read data end 3 residues before the CDR3 end; the end is taken from the germline J gene. The rearrangement joins TRBV18 to TRBJ1-2; D may be TRBD1 (6 bases). CDR3 size: 13 residues. Looked up from germline, CDR1 is KGHSH and CDR2 is LQKENI. V lost 3 bases and J 4 bases, leaving 9 bases between the germline ends. The CDR3: CASSPGGGYGYTF. Partial CDR3 DNA: TGTGCCAGCTCACCGGGAGGGGGCTATGGC.

This clone has a handful of counts. Read sequence stops 3 residues before the CDR3 end, and the germline J gene provides the missing end. The chain is built from TRBV20-1 and TRBJ2-5, with 8 bases aligning to TRBD2. This CDR3 is 16 amino acids long. From germline, CDR1 is DFQATT and CDR2 SNEGSKA (reference sequence). V was clipped by 1 base and J by 2 bases; unmatched bases: 9. This CDR3 is CSARASLAEYQETQYF. The CDR3 bases that were read are TGCAGTGCTAGAGCCTCACTAGCGGAATATCAAGAGACC.

This clone was seen more than once but under ten times. The limits of the CDR3 on the DNA are not certain, so only TCRdb's listed CDR3 is given. The genes are TRBV19 and TRBJ1-1; the table's D call TRBD1-2 went unverified against the DNA. Counting both end residues, the CDR3 totals 15 amino acids. Germline V gene lookup returns CDR1 LNHDA and CDR2 SQIVND (reference sequence). The CDR3 spells CASTSGRVPNTEAFF.

Worth noting for this clone: The CDR3 extends 3 residues past the end of the read, so its final part is completed from the germline J gene. The chain joins TRBV7-2 to TRBJ2-1, with 9 nucleotides matching TRBD2. The CDR3 sequence is 14 residues long. Germline V CDR1 and CDR2: SGHTA, FQGNSA. V was clipped by 7 bases and J by 6 bases; unmatched bases: 7. CDR3 region: CASKTSGRSNEQFF. Partial CDR3 DNA: TGTGCCAGCAAAACAAGCGGGAGGTCCAATGAG. Based on the CDR3 plus reference TRBV7-2 and TRBJ2-1, the full variable domain is GAGVSQSPSNKVTEKGKDVELRCDPISGHTALYWYRQSLGQGLEFLIYFQGNSAPDKSGLPSDRFSAERTGGSVSTLTIQRTQQEDSAVYLCASKTSGRSNEQFFGPGTRLTVL.

In its sample, this clone was seen a few times. The missing CDR3 end, 3 residues past where the read stops, is filled in from the germline J gene. Other DNA sequences of this sample code for an identical CDR3. V and J are TRBV18 and TRBJ2-6; D unclear. The V end lost 3 bases, the J end lost 4 bases, and 4 bases lay between the germline ends. The CDR3 is 13 residues long. Germline assignment: CDR1 KGHSH and CDR2 LQKENI. The sequenced CDR3 bases are TGTGCCAGCTCACCTTCGGGGGCCAACGTC. Translating it yields CASSPSGANV. The full CDR3 protein is CASSPSGANVLTF.

This clone was detected only a few times. From the germline J gene comes the end of the CDR3, since the read stops 3 residues before it. V is TRBV7-9 and J is TRBJ2-5; TRBD2 agrees at 9 bases. The V gene's germline CDR1 is SEHNR and CDR2 FQNEAQ (reference sequence). Unmatched junction bases numbered 7, after V lost 5 bases and J lost 3 bases. The CDR3 extends over 15 amino acids. CDR3 sequence: CASSRAVAGEETQYF. The CDR3 bases that were read are TGTGCCAGCAGCCGCGCGGTAGCGGGGGAAGAGACC.

In the case of this clone: The read halts 3 residues ahead of the CDR3 end, with the missing end drawn from the germline J gene. The J gene is TRBJ2-3, the V gene TRBV5-1; D gene uncertain. The CDR3 has 15 residues. Germline-derived CDR1 and CDR2 are SGHRS and YFSETQ. V lost 1 base, J lost 2 bases, and 11 bases lay in between. Partial CDR3 DNA: TGCGCCAGCAGCTTGAACTGGTTCCCCACAGATACG. Its protein product is CASSLNWFPTDT. The entire CDR3 reads CASSLNWFPTDTQYF.

A few counts support this clone. The read comes to an end 3 residues before the CDR3 does, leaving the germline J gene to fill in the end. V usage is TRBV19 and J usage is TRBJ2-5; 7 bases map to TRBD2. CDR3 length equals 17 residues. CDR1 is LNHDA and CDR2 is SQIVND in the germline V gene (reference sequence). Losses at the gene ends were 5 bases for V and 4 bases for J; bases not matched to a gene: 16. The chain's CDR3 is CASSPGLVIGGGETQYF. The sequenced part of the CDR3 DNA is TGTGCCAGTAGTCCCGGACTAGTTATTGGTGGGGGAGAGACC.

This clone was seen a handful of times. The CDR3 end lies 3 residues beyond the end of the read and is filled in from the germline J gene. V and J are TRBV20-1 and TRBJ2-3, with 8 bases lining up with TRBD2. V lost 5 bases and J lost 5; bases outside the gene matches: 15. Germline V gene sequence: CDR1 DFQATT, CDR2 SNEGSKA (reference sequence). The CDR3 sequence is 16 residues long. This CDR3 reads CSAPRAGTGGRDTQYF. The part of the CDR3 DNA that was read is TGCAGTGCTCCCCGGGCCGGGACGGGGGGGAGAGATACG.

Details on this clone: The CDR3 goes on 3 residues after the read ends, and that part is filled in from the germline J gene. V is TRBV2 and J is TRBJ2-1, with 7 nucleotides matching TRBD2. V trimming: 8 bases; J trimming: 5 bases; junction bases outside the gene matches: 9. Germline V gene lookup returns CDR1 SNHLY and CDR2 FYNNEI. The CDR3 is 14 residues long. CDR3 bases read: TGTGCCAGCGATGAGACTAGCTCTCACAATGAG. It codes for CASDETSSHNE. The entire CDR3 is CASDETSSHNEQFF.

The table lists this clone with a few counts. The read ends 3 residues early relative to the CDR3; the germline J gene fills the gap. The chain links TRBV5-1 to TRBJ2-1; TRBD1 matches 8 bases. With 1 base clipped from V and 3 bases from J, the junction kept 0 bases outside the gene matches. Germline V gene sequence: CDR1 SGHRS, CDR2 YFSETQ. CDR3 length: 14 amino acids. The chain's CDR3 is CASSLTGGYNEQFF. The sequenced CDR3 bases are TGCGCCAGCAGCTTGACAGGGGGCTACAATGAG. The variable domain in full, with the rest retrieved from reference TRBV5-1 and TRBJ2-1, is KAGVTQTPRYLIKTRGQQVTLSCSPISGHRSVSWYQQTPGQGLQFLFEYFSETQRNKGNFPGRFSGRQFSNSRSEMNVSTLELGDSALYLCASSLTGGYNEQFFGPGTRLTVL.

This clone has more than one count but fewer than ten. The observed sequence ends 3 residues before the CDR3 terminus, with the missing tail filled in from the germline J gene. The chain couples TRBV7-9 to TRBJ2-7; 10 nucleotides match TRBD1. The germline CDR1 and CDR2 sequences are SEHNR and FQNEAQ (reference sequence). The CDR3 length is 14 residues. J lost 5 bases, V lost 4 bases, and 5 bases had no gene match. The sequenced part of the CDR3 DNA is TGTGCCAGCAGCTGGGGACAGGGGAAAGACGAG. Translation: CASSWGQGKDE. The whole CDR3 sequence reads CASSWGQGKDEQYF. The full variable domain, in which reference TRBV7-9 and TRBJ2-7 provide the parts outside the CDR3, is DTGVSQNPRHKITKRGQNVTFRCDPISEHNRLYWYRQTLGQGPEFLTYFQNEAQLEKSRLLSDRFSAERPKGSFSTLEIQRTEQGDSAMYLCASSWGQGKDEQYFGPGTRLTVT.

This clone was seen many times. The CDR3 is cut off 3 residues early in the read; its end comes from the germline J gene. The chain uses TRBV20-1 and TRBJ2-7; 10 positions agree with TRBD2. V was clipped by 0 bases and J by 0 bases; unmatched bases: 2. The germline CDR1 and CDR2 sequences are DFQATT and SNEGSKA (reference sequence). The CDR3 contains 15 residues. The sequenced part of the CDR3 DNA is TGCAGTGCTAGAGATGCTAGCGGGAGCTCCTACGAG. It encodes CSARDASGSSYE. From start to end, the CDR3 is CSARDASGSSYEQYF.

With regard to this clone: Read data end 3 residues before the CDR3 end; the end is taken from the germline J gene. The chain joins TRBV7-9 to TRBJ2-3; D may be TRBD1 (7 bases). This CDR3 comprises 13 residues. The germline gives CDR1 SEHNR, CDR2 FQNEAQ (reference sequence). The germline V and J ends were trimmed by 6 bases and 8 bases, with 15 bases remaining between them. The CDR3: CASSLVQGGTQYF. CDR3 bases read: TGTGCCAGCAGTCTCGTCCAGGGGGGTACG.

With respect to this clone: With the read ending 3 residues before the CDR3 end, the germline J gene is used to fill in that end. The chain has TRBV7-2 and TRBJ2-5; a weak D match, TRBD1 (6 bases). Trimming removed 4 bases from V and 0 bases from J, with 9 bases in between. The length of the CDR3 is 14 residues. CDR1 and CDR2 (germline): SGHTA, FQGNSA. Here the CDR3 reads CASSWQGYQETQYF. CDR3 DNA (partial): TGTGCCAGCAGCTGGCAGGGGTACCAAGAGACC. The full variable domain, completed using reference TRBV7-2 and TRBJ2-5, is GAGVSQSPSNKVTEKGKDVELRCDPISGHTALYWYRQSLGQGLEFLIYFQGNSAPDKSGLPSDRFSAERTGGSVSTLTIQRTQQEDSAVYLCASSWQGYQETQYFGPGTRLLVL.